The entry below describes one T cell receptor (beta chain). The same CDR3 also results from other DNA sequences found in this sample. This entry belongs to a study of Ad26.COV2.S vaccination and SARS-CoV-2 variants. Overall study: Participants got Ad26.COV2.S intramuscularly, once or twice 56 days apart.

Deletions cut 0 bases from V and 4 bases from J, with 1 base between. CDR3 length: 12 amino acids. The germline CDR1 and CDR2 sequences are KGHSH and LQKENI. The repertoire was sequenced with immunoSEQ multiplex PCR; TCRdb's copy has only in-frame clones and lacks some. The table includes roughly 460,000 clones, roughly nine tenths detected once. Treatment meaning: roughly 20 received Ad26.COV2.S at low or high dose, single or two shots; about five received placebo; per-sample allocation not given. At day 63 after the first vaccine or placebo injection, samples were drawn. Boston provided a donor who was an adult aged 18-55 years.

The origin of this receptor is a person between 18 and 59 years old who received the Ad26.COV2.S COVID-19 vaccine or a placebo. This material consisted of peripheral blood, taken in a trial of Ad26.COV2.S vaccine versus placebo. The chain uses TRBV18 and TRBJ2-1, with D hard to call. CDR3 in DNA: TGTGCCAGCTCACCACCTTACAATGAGCAGTTCTTC. As protein: CASSPPYNEQFF. Combining the CDR3 with reference TRBV18 and TRBJ2-1 gives the whole variable domain NAGVMQNPRHLVRRRGQEARLRCSPMKGHSHVYWYRQLPEEGLKFMVYLQKENIIDESGMPKERFSAEFPKEGPSILRIQQVVRGDSAAYFCASSPPYNEQFFGPGTRLTVL.